A selection of T cell receptor beta chains follows, all from one sample in a study of a mutant IDH1 vaccine in newly diagnosed glioma. The table came from immunoSEQ multiplex PCR; TCRdb's copy has only in-frame clones and leaves some out. The sample records 120,000 or so clones, 80% being singletons. The antigens for these receptors are not known. This sample comprised PBMCs, obtained from a glioma patient whose treatment included an IDH1 peptide vaccine. These TCRs come from a man between 35 and 55 years old with glioma. The CDR3 runs from the conserved cysteine through the conserved F or W. The D gene is left open where the match is weak. Not every row has a clone size; where given, it reads once, few, many or a size class.

CDR3nt,CDR3aa,abundance,j_gene,v_gene,d_gene
TGTGCCAGTAGCCGGACAGGGGGCACCGGGGAGCTGTTTTTT,CASSRTGGTGELFF,-,TRBJ2-2,TRBV19,TRBD1
TGCGCCAGCAGCTTGTCCGGGGCAGGGCTCGGGGAGCTGTTTTTT,CASSLSGAGLGELFF,-,TRBJ2-2,TRBV5-1,-
TGCAGCGTTGGAGCCAGAAGCACCGGGGAGCTGTTTTTT,CSVGARSTGELFF,-,TRBJ2-2,TRBV29-1,-
TGTGCCAGCAGTGAGGAGGACAGGGAGTACCAAGAGACCCAGTACTTC,CASSEEDREYQETQYF,-,TRBJ2-5,TRBV2,TRBD1
TGTGCCAGCAGCTTGGGTCCGGGGGGGCACAATGAGCAGTTCTTC,CASSLGPGGHNEQFF,-,TRBJ2-1,TRBV5-5,TRBD2
TGTGCCAGCAGGGTTATAAACACCGGGGAGCTGTTTTTT,CASRVINTGELFF,-,TRBJ2-2,TRBV28,-
TGTGCCAGCAGCCACACCTTGAGGTCTAGCGGGAGACCCTTGGGGATCTACGAGCAGTACTTC,CASSHTLRSSGRPLGIYEQYF,-,TRBJ2-7,TRBV28,TRBD2
TGTGCCAGCAGTGCCCGAGGAACTTACGAGCAGTACTTC,CASSARGTYEQYF,-,TRBJ2-7,TRBV2,-
TGTGCCAGCAGTCCTACAGGGGTTGGCTACACCTTC,CASSPTGVGYTF,-,TRBJ1-2,TRBV7-9,TRBD1
TGTGCCAGCTCACTGGGGACGGCCGGGGTCCCTGAAGCTTTCTTT,CASSLGTAGVPEAFF,-,TRBJ1-1,TRBV18,-
TGTGCCAGCAGCTTAGAGGGTAGGGCTAATGAAAAACTGTTTTTT,CASSLEGRANEKLFF,-,TRBJ1-4,TRBV5-6,-
TGTGCCTGGAGTGATCCGGGACAGGGGTTGCGGGGAACTGAAGCTTTCTTT,CAWSDPGQGLRGTEAFF,-,TRBJ1-1,TRBV30,TRBD1
TGTGCCAGCAGCCCGGGTCTTACCGATGAAAAACTGTTTTTT,CASSPGLTDEKLFF,few,TRBJ1-4,TRBV9,-
TGTGCCAGCAGCGTAGGGTCGGGAAATCAGCCCCAGCATTTT,CASSVGSGNQPQHF,few,TRBJ1-5,TRBV9,-
TGTGCCAGCAGCTTACTCCGTGACAATGAGCAGTTCTTC,CASSLLRDNEQFF,-,TRBJ2-1,TRBV7-3,-
TGCGCCAGCGAACTGGACAGGGGCGGTTCTTATGGCTACACCTTC,CASELDRGGSYGYTF,-,TRBJ1-2,TRBV4-3,TRBD1
TGTGCCAGCAGCCCAAACTGGACACCTATCTTC,CASSPNWTPIF,-,TRBJ2-7,TRBV11-2,-
TGTGCCAGCAGCCCGGGACAGGAATCCTATGGCTACACCTTC,CASSPGQESYGYTF,-,TRBJ1-2,TRBV5-4,TRBD1
TGTGCCAGCAGCGTGACAGGGGAAAATCAGCCCCAGCATTTT,CASSVTGENQPQHF,medium-sized,TRBJ1-5,TRBV28,TRBD1
TGTGCCAGCAGTTACGGCAGGAGTGCTGAGACCCAGTACTTC,CASSYGRSAETQYF,-,TRBJ2-5,TRBV6-6,-
TGCAGCGTTGGACAGGGTGGAGGCACAGATACGCAGTATTTT,CSVGQGGGTDTQYF,once,TRBJ2-3,TRBV29-1,TRBD1
TGTGCCAGCAGTTCGGGACGTCGTAACGAGCAGTACTTC,CASSSGRRNEQYF,-,TRBJ2-7,TRBV27,-
TGCGCCAGCAGCCCGGGACAGGGGTTTTGGGAGCAGTACTTC,CASSPGQGFWEQYF,-,TRBJ2-7,TRBV5-1,TRBD1
TGCAGCGTTGACGGGACAGTCAACACTGAAGCTTTCTTT,CSVDGTVNTEAFF,-,TRBJ1-1,TRBV29-1,TRBD1
TGTGCCAGCAGCTTAACCGGGTTCAATCTCAGGAACACTGAAGCTTTCTTT,CASSLTGFNLRNTEAFF,-,TRBJ1-1,TRBV7-9,-
TGTGCCAGCGTGGACAAGTACACAGATACGCAGTATTTT,CASVDKYTDTQYF,-,TRBJ2-3,TRBV18,-
TGTGCCAGCAGTTACCAGGGACGAGAGACCCAGTACTTC,CASSYQGRETQYF,-,TRBJ2-5,TRBV6-7,-
TGCAGCGTTGAATTCCTAGCGGGAGGGAGACAGACCCAGTACTTC,CSVEFLAGGRQTQYF,-,TRBJ2-5,TRBV29-1,TRBD2
TGTGCCAGCAGCCCAGAGAGCGGAAAACGACAAGATACGCAGTATTTT,CASSPESGKRQDTQYF,-,TRBJ2-3,TRBV14,-
TGTGCCAGCAGCTTGGGGGGCCCAGGCCATGAGCAGTTCTTC,CASSLGGPGHEQFF,-,TRBJ2-1,TRBV5-6,-
TGTGCCAGCAGTGAACAGGAGGGCACTGAAGCTTTCTTT,CASSEQEGTEAFF,-,TRBJ1-1,TRBV6-1,-
TGTGCCAGCAGTTCCCCCTTTGGCTATGGCTACACCTTC,CASSSPFGYGYTF,-,TRBJ1-2,TRBV28,-
TGTGCCACCAGCCCTTCTTTTAGCGGGGGGGGCTACAATGAGCAGTTCTTC,CATSPSFSGGGYNEQFF,-,TRBJ2-1,TRBV15,TRBD2
TGTGCCAGCGCCCTCCGGGAGTATACCGTACGTGCCGGGGAGCTGTTTTTT,CASALREYTVRAGELFF,-,TRBJ2-2,TRBV7-2,-
TGTGCCAGCACCCCGGACAGGGGTCTCCACGAGCAGTACTTC,CASTPDRGLHEQYF,few,TRBJ2-7,TRBV25-1,TRBD1
TGTGCCAGCAGCTTAGTGGGAACCGGGACAGGGCACTATGGCTACACCTTC,CASSLVGTGTGHYGYTF,few,TRBJ1-2,TRBV7-9,TRBD1
TGTGCCAGCAGCGCCAACATGGGAACTGGCTACACCTTC,CASSANMGTGYTF,-,TRBJ1-2,TRBV11-3,-
TGTGCCTGGACAGCCGGAGGCAGCAATCAGCCCCAGCATTTT,CAWTAGGSNQPQHF,-,TRBJ1-5,TRBV30,-
TGCGCCAGCAGCTTTTCCGGGACAGGGGACTACGAGCAGTACTTC,CASSFSGTGDYEQYF,-,TRBJ2-7,TRBV5-1,TRBD1
TGTGCCAGCAGTGACGGGGGGCCCACAGATACGCAGTATTTT,CASSDGGPTDTQYF,-,TRBJ2-3,TRBV6-4,-
TGCGCCAGCAGCGATCGACTAGCGGGTTTCACAGATACGCAGTATTTT,CASSDRLAGFTDTQYF,-,TRBJ2-3,TRBV5-1,TRBD2
TGCGGGTTAGGGGCAGGCCCCTACGAGCAGTACTTC,CGLGAGPYEQYF,-,TRBJ2-7,TRBV7-9,-
TGTGCCTGGAGTGTACGGCAGGGGTTCTACGAGCAGTACTTC,CAWSVRQGFYEQYF,-,TRBJ2-7,TRBV30,-
TGTGCCAGCAGCTTCAGGGGGCCCGGGGAGCTGTTTTTT,CASSFRGPGELFF,-,TRBJ2-2,TRBV7-2,TRBD1
TGTGCCAGCAGCTATCAAACTAGCGGGAGGCTCGGGGAGCTGTTTTTT,CASSYQTSGRLGELFF,few,TRBJ2-2,TRBV7-2,TRBD2
TGTGCCAGCAGTTACTCGACGGAAAAAGATACGCAGTATTTT,CASSYSTEKDTQYF,-,TRBJ2-3,TRBV6-5,-
TGTGCCAGTAGTATAGTGGCCGTAGGAAACACCATATATTTT,CASSIVAVGNTIYF,-,TRBJ1-3,TRBV19,-
TGTGCCAGCTCACCTCAACAGGGCGCAGATACGCAGTATTTT,CASSPQQGADTQYF,-,TRBJ2-3,TRBV18,-
TGTGCCTGGAGTAGGGTCAGAGGGGGATCTGGAAACACCATATATTTT,CAWSRVRGGSGNTIYF,-,TRBJ1-3,TRBV30,-
TGCAGCGTTTTGTCAGGGAACGCCATGAACACTGAAGCTTTCTTT,CSVLSGNAMNTEAFF,-,TRBJ1-1,TRBV29-1,-
TGTGCCAGCTCCCAGGGAATCAACACTGAAGCTTTCTTT,CASSQGINTEAFF,-,TRBJ1-1,TRBV5-4,-
TGTGCCAGCAGTGACCCAGAACCCTACGAGCAGTACTTC,CASSDPEPYEQYF,few,TRBJ2-7,TRBV10-3,-
TGTGCCAGCAGACTCAGGGGGTATAGCACAGATACGCAGTATTTT,CASRLRGYSTDTQYF,-,TRBJ2-3,TRBV6-5,TRBD1
TGTGCCAGCAGCTTACCTGTCCGGACGTGGGACACCGGGGAGCTGTTTTTT,CASSLPVRTWDTGELFF,few,TRBJ2-2,TRBV7-9,-
TGTGCCAGCAGCCAAGATCCGATGGGTAGCGGGGGTTTGGGCGAGCAGTACTTC,CASSQDPMGSGGLGEQYF,few,TRBJ2-7,TRBV4-2,TRBD2
TGTGCCAGCACCCCCCCAGCGGGAGTCGAGCAGTACTTC,CASTPPAGVEQYF,-,TRBJ2-7,TRBV7-9,TRBD2
TGTGCCAGCAGCGGGGGAAGGGACTATGGCTACACCTTC,CASSGGRDYGYTF,-,TRBJ1-2,TRBV6-5,-